This entry features one T cell receptor beta chain sequence. These data are taken from a study of cytomegalovirus exposure and HLA in healthy donors. Across the study: Both the roughly 120 validation repertoires and the approximately 700 first-cohort repertoires used the same platform, as reported by a later analysis.

CDR3 size: 16 residues. Germline trimming cut 2 bases from V and 3 bases from J; bases unmatched to any gene: 4. Germline V lookup: CDR1 SGHAT, CDR2 FQNNGV. Libraries were prepared by immunoSEQ multiplex PCR; TCRdb keeps only in-frame clonotypes and omits some of them. The data hold about 120,000 clones, with approximately 87% observed a single time. The sequence was obtained from a woman aged 18-29 years in good health and CMV-seropositive. The chain links TRBV11-2 to TRBJ2-1; TRBD2 agrees at 10 bases. Sequencing used PBMCs. As DNA, the CDR3 is TGTGCCAGCAGCTTAACTAGCGGGACCCTCTACAATGAGCAGTTCTTC. Its protein product is CASSLTSGTLYNEQFF.